The 26 T cell receptor beta chains reported below all come from one sample, sequenced in a study of neurological immune-mediated disorders. Via MiXCR, TCRdb re-called the 5' RACE reads, giving one row per CDR3 protein. The top ten clones hold 6.6% of a sample with tens of thousands of distinct CDR3 sequences, about a tenth of them seen once. The specimen was PBMCs. These receptors were obtained from a woman in her twenties or thirties with HTLV-1-associated myelopathy (HAM/TSP).

This clonotype has ten or more counts. The chain combines TRBV5-1 with TRBJ1-1, with 7 bases identical to TRBD1. CDR3 size: 14 residues. V was clipped by 7 bases and J by 4 bases; unmatched bases: 10. Germline V CDR1 and CDR2: SGHRS, YFSETQ. In DNA, the CDR3 is TGCGCCAGCGGCTGGGACCAGGGGGGCACTGAAGCTTTCTTT. It codes for CASGWDQGGTEAFF. The variable domain in full, completed from reference TRBV5-1 and TRBJ1-1, reads KAGVTQTPRYLIKTRGQQVTLSCSPISGHRSVSWYQQTPGQGLQFLFEYFSETQRNKGNFPGRFSGRQFSNSRSEMNVSTLELGDSALYLCASGWDQGGTEAFFGQGTRLTVV.

There are many counts of this clonotype. J is TRBJ1-2 and V is TRBV6-5; no firm D call. The CDR3 length is 13 residues. The V end was cut by 2 bases, the J end by 7 bases, with 11 bases between. CDR1 MNHEY and CDR2 SVGAGI come from the germline V gene. CDR3 sequence (DNA): TGTGCCAGCAGTTACCCCGATCGTCTTGGCTACACCTTC. Translated, it gives CASSYPDRLGYTF.

J is TRBJ2-3 and V is TRBV30, with D tentatively TRBD1 or TRBD2 (5 bases each). V was trimmed by 1 base and J by 1 base, leaving 9 bases between them. Per the germline V gene, CDR1 is GTSNPN and CDR2 is SVGIG (reference sequence). The CDR3 is made up of 14 amino acids. This CDR3 reads CAWSAGGRTDTQYF. In nucleotides, the CDR3 is TGTGCCTGGAGTGCTGGGGGACGCACAGATACGCAGTATTTT.

This clonotype was picked up a small number of times. V gene TRBV30 combines with J gene TRBJ1-1; no reliable D call. Per germline, CDR1 GTSNPN and CDR2 SVGIG (reference sequence). This CDR3 spans 12 amino acids. The germline V and J ends were trimmed by 4 bases and 5 bases, with 11 bases remaining between them. The CDR3 nucleotides are TGTGCCTGGATCGGGGATCGGACTGAAGCTTTCTTT. Protein sequence: CAWIGDRTEAFF.

In its sample, this clonotype was seen many times. V gene TRBV12-3 or TRBV12-4 combines with J gene TRBJ1-1; D is ambiguous. The CDR3 contains 16 residues. Between the trimmed V and J ends, which lost 6 bases and 2 bases, there was a span of 19 bases. The CDR3 sequence: CASSISANTVNTEAFF. DNA of the CDR3: TGTGCCAGCAGCATTTCAGCGAACACGGTTAACACTGAAGCTTTCTTT.

This clonotype was seen many times. The rearrangement links TRBV15 to TRBJ1-4, with D tentatively TRBD1 (6 bases). From germline, CDR1 is LNHNV and CDR2 YYDKDF (reference sequence). CDR3 size: 15 residues. Trimming took 3 bases from V and 6 from J, leaving 14 bases between them. The CDR3 DNA reads as TGTGCCACCAGCAGGAAACGGACAGTCGATGAAAAACTGTTTTTT. Translating it yields CATSRKRTVDEKLFF.

This sequence joins TRBV12-3 or TRBV12-4 and TRBJ2-1, with TRBD1 matching over 7 bases. There are 15 residues in the CDR3. The V segment lost 5 bases and the J segment 10 bases; nucleotides outside the gene matches: 14. CDR3 nucleotide sequence: TGTGCCAGCAGTCCCTCAAAGGCAGGGGGAAAAGAGCAGTTCTTC. Its translation is CASSPSKAGGKEQFF.

The V and J genes are TRBV11-3 and TRBJ2-7; tentatively, D is TRBD2 (5 bases). Trimming left V 8 bases short and J 0 bases short, with 14 bases between. CDR3 size: 14 residues. Germline V gene data show CDR1 as SGHNT and CDR2 as YENEEA. CDR3 residues: CASSTRRGSYEQYF. Written as DNA, the CDR3 is TGTGCCAGCTCCACTCGTCGGGGCTCCTACGAGCAGTACTTC. Together with reference TRBV11-3 and TRBJ2-7, the CDR3 gives the full variable domain: EAGVVQSPRYKIIEKKQPVAFWCNPISGHNTLYWYLQNLGQGPELLIRYENEEAVDDSQLPKDRFSAERLKGVDSTLKIQPAELGDSAVYLCASSTRRGSYEQYFGPGTRLTVT.

There are many counts of this clonotype. The chain recombines TRBV30 with TRBJ2-6, with unresolved D. This CDR3 comprises 13 residues. Germline V gives CDR1 GTSNPN, CDR2 SVGIG (reference sequence). Trimming removed 3 bases at V and 0 bases at J, with 3 bases between. The DNA for the CDR3 is TGTGCCTGGAGGAACTCTGGGGCCAACGTCCTGACTTTC. Encoded protein: CAWRNSGANVLTF.

This clonotype was seen many times. The rearrangement links TRBV11-2 to TRBJ2-7, with D perhaps given as TRBD1 or TRBD2 (5 bases each). CDR1 and CDR2 from the germline V gene are SGHAT and FQNNGV. The CDR3 is 15 amino acids. V gave up 1 base and J gave up 7 bases, with 17 bases separating them. This CDR3 is CASSLVAGTPMEQYF. The CDR3 DNA reads TGTGCCAGCAGCTTAGTGGCAGGGACCCCTATGGAGCAGTACTTC.

This clonotype came up many times. The J gene is TRBJ1-1, the V gene TRBV7-3; D not certain. V shed 5 bases and J shed 2 bases, with 9 bases lying between them. The V gene's germline CDR1 is SGHTA and CDR2 FQGTGA. The CDR3 spans 13 residues. CDR3 amino acids: CASSATPNTEAFF. The CDR3 region has the DNA TGTGCCAGCAGCGCCACACCAAACACTGAAGCTTTCTTT.

This clonotype has a count of ten or more. CDR3 DNA sequence: TGTGCCAGCAGCTTAATGGGACAGCCCCTCCCTGAAGCTTTCTTT. Translating gives CASSLMGQPLPEAFF. The V gene is TRBV7-2, the J gene TRBJ1-1; 7 nucleotides line up with TRBD1. In germline, CDR1 is SGHTA, CDR2 FQGNSA. The CDR3 has 15 residues. The ends lost 2 bases at V and 6 bases at J; junction bases unmatched: 9.

This clonotype was seen many times. V gene TRBV5-1 combines with J gene TRBJ1-2; TRBD1 matches at 9 bases. After removal of 2 bases from V and 6 bases from J, the junction contained 11 bases not matched to a gene. The germline gives CDR1 SGHRS, CDR2 YFSETQ. The CDR3 has 16 amino acids. The CDR3 sequence: CASSLAGTGCLNGYTF. Written as DNA, the CDR3 is TGCGCCAGCAGCTTAGCCGGGACAGGGTGTTTGAATGGCTACACCTTC.

This clonotype was seen at least ten times. This chain links TRBV10-3 with TRBJ1-5; 8 bases align to TRBD1. CDR3 length: 14 amino acids. The junction had 7 bases not matched to a gene; V was cut back by 10 bases and J by 2 bases. CDR1 is ENHRY, CDR2 SYGVKD, per germline. The CDR3 protein is CATAGQVGNQPQHF. CDR3 DNA sequence: TGTGCCACCGCGGGACAGGTCGGCAATCAGCCCCAGCATTTT.

This clonotype was observed at least ten times. The chain recombines TRBV27 with TRBJ2-7; the match to TRBD2 covers 10 bases. This CDR3 comprises 16 residues. J gave up 2 bases and V 2 bases, and 6 bases lay outside the gene matches. Germline assignment: CDR1 MNHEY and CDR2 SMNVEV (reference sequence). Here the CDR3 DNA reads TGTGCCAGCAGTTTAGTTTCTAGCGGGGGAACCTACGAGCAGTACTTC. Translation gives CASSLVSSGGTYEQYF.

This clonotype has ten or more counts. The chain links TRBV7-3 to TRBJ2-6; the D is unclear. The CDR3 loop spans 15 amino acids. V gave up 0 bases and J gave up 0 bases, with 3 bases separating them. The germline V gene has CDR1 SGHTA and CDR2 FQGTGA. CDR3 amino acids: CASSLTRSGANVLTF. CDR3 DNA: TGTGCCAGCAGCTTAACCCGCTCTGGGGCCAACGTCCTGACTTTC.

In this sample, this clonotype turned up many times. The genes are TRBV20-1 and TRBJ2-1; D possibly corresponds to TRBD1 (7 bases). The length of the CDR3 is 20 residues. Trimming took off 1 base at V and 1 base at J, with 26 bases between the two ends. Germline CDR1 and CDR2: DFQATT and SNEGSKA (reference sequence). CDR3 nucleotides: TGCAGTGCTAGAGCCGGGGGACAGAGTAGTCGGGGAGTATCCTACAATGAGCAGTTCTTC. This encodes CSARAGGQSSRGVSYNEQFF.

This clonotype was picked up many times. The CDR3 nucleotides are TGCGCCAGCAGCTTGGAAAGGGCAGGGGGCTTCGATGAGCAGTTCTTC. This codes for CASSLERAGGFDEQFF. The chain couples TRBV5-1 to TRBJ2-1, with 8 bases identical to TRBD1. The germline CDR1 and CDR2 sequences are SGHRS and YFSETQ. The CDR3 spans 16 residues. The junction had 10 bases not matched to a gene; V was cut back by 0 bases and J by 8 bases.

This clonotype was picked up many times. The rearrangement joins TRBV5-1 to TRBJ2-3; D remains unclear. The CDR3 runs 14 residues. Between the trimmed V and J ends, which lost 0 bases and 0 bases, there was a span of 5 bases. Per the germline V gene, CDR1 is SGHRS and CDR2 is YFSETQ. The CDR3 sequence is CASSLGRSTDTQYF. CDR3 nucleotide sequence: TGCGCCAGCAGCTTGGGCCGAAGCACAGATACGCAGTATTTT.

Ten or more counts support this clonotype. The V gene is TRBV29-1, the J gene TRBJ1-2; 9 nucleotides agree with TRBD1. Losses at the gene ends were 6 bases for V and 8 bases for J; bases not matched to a gene: 10. Germline loops: CDR1 SQVTM, CDR2 ANQGSEA. This CDR3 region has 13 residues. CDR3 sequence: CSVNPWTGEGYTF. The DNA of the CDR3 is TGCAGCGTCAATCCTTGGACAGGGGAGGGCTACACCTTC.

This clonotype was seen at least ten times. This rearrangement joins TRBV10-3 to TRBJ1-5; weak D call: TRBD1 (5 bases). Germline assignment: CDR1 ENHRY and CDR2 SYGVKD. This CDR3 spans 13 amino acids. Trimming pared 11 bases from V and 4 bases from J, leaving 15 bases between. As DNA, the CDR3 is TGTGCCTCTTCGGACATCGAAAATCAGCCCCAGCATTTT. It encodes CASSDIENQPQHF.

This clonotype was found many times. J is TRBJ1-2 and V is TRBV5-1; 9 nucleotides align to TRBD1. V dropped 3 bases and J dropped 6; count of bases not matched to a gene: 6. This CDR3 contains 14 residues. In germline, CDR1 is SGHRS, CDR2 YFSETQ. CDR3 nucleotides: TGCGCCAGCAGCTCCCTGGACAGGGGAGATGGCTACACCTTC. It encodes CASSSLDRGDGYTF.

This clonotype was recorded at least ten times. The chain carries TRBV19 and TRBJ1-6; 9 nucleotides agree with TRBD1. This CDR3 contains 12 residues. With V trimmed by 10 bases and J by 7 bases, 2 bases remained unmatched. Per the germline V gene, CDR1 is LNHDA and CDR2 is SQIVND (reference sequence). CDR3 region: CATGQGNSPLHF. CDR3 bases: TGTGCCACGGGACAGGGAAATTCACCCCTCCACTTT.

This clonotype was seen ten or more times. This rearrangement joins TRBV5-1 to TRBJ2-7; D not certain. This CDR3 has 12 amino acids. Trimming stripped 4 bases from V and 2 bases from J, with 7 bases between. Germline V CDR1 and CDR2: SGHRS, YFSETQ. The CDR3 DNA sequence: TGCGCCAGCAGCAGAGAACCCTACGAGCAGTACTTC. Translating gives CASSREPYEQYF.

This clonotype was picked up many times. The J gene is TRBJ2-3, the V gene TRBV12-3 or TRBV12-4; D is ambiguous. V was trimmed by 3 bases and J by 6 bases, leaving 4 bases between them. CDR3 length: 11 amino acids. The CDR3 protein is CASSLGDTQYF. The DNA of the CDR3 is TGTGCCAGCAGTTTGGGGGATACGCAGTATTTT.

In this sample, this clonotype turned up many times. The chain couples TRBV7-8 to TRBJ1-1, with D possibly TRBD1 on 5 matching bases. This CDR3 is built from 14 residues. Trimming shortened V by 0 bases and J by 0 bases, and 5 bases separated the two germline ends. Germline assignment: CDR1 SGHVS and CDR2 FQNEAQ. CDR3 loop: CASSLAGLNTEAFF. The CDR3 nucleotides are TGTGCCAGCAGCTTAGCGGGACTGAACACTGAAGCTTTCTTT.